This T cell receptor (beta chain) is drawn from a study of OX40 agonist ivuxolimab in advanced cancers. Study in general: People in dose escalation had one of these cancers: hepatocellular carcinoma, melanoma, renal cell or head and neck cancer. Among those treated, three patients had partial responses, one with hepatocellular carcinoma and two with cutaneous melanoma.

The CDR3 is 15 residues long. The ends were cut back, 0 bases at V and 4 bases at J, with 12 bases in the middle. The V gene's germline CDR1 is LGHNA and CDR2 YSLEER. Profiling relied on immunoSEQ multiplex PCR, and the TCRdb table lists in-frame clones only, not all of them. The sample lists about 87,000 clones; approximately 90% were seen once. Material: CD4+ or CD8+ T cells sorted from blood, obtained in a trial of the OX40 agonist ivuxolimab. J is TRBJ1-2 and V is TRBV4-3, with D perhaps matching TRBD1 (5 bases). The receptor was derived from an adult with an advanced solid tumor such as melanoma, head and neck, liver or kidney cancer. CDR3 DNA sequence: TGCGCCAGCAGCCAAGAGGGACCGGACACCTATGGCTACACCTTC. The encoded protein is CASSQEGPDTYGYTF.